The 10 T cell receptor beta chains below all came from one sample that was sequenced in a study of CD8+CD57+ T cells in acquired aplastic anemia. The template used for profiling TCR beta VDJ and CDR3 was genomic DNA. One entry per CDR3 protein results from TCRdb running MiXCR on the reads. The sample records hundreds of thousands of distinct CDR3 sequences, roughly 64% being singletons. The specimen sequenced was sorted CD4+, CD8+, or CD8+CD57+ T cells (not recorded which) from PBMCs. The receptors come from a human donor in good health, serving as a control.

V gene TRBV24-1 combines with J gene TRBJ2-3; no reliable D call. The CDR3 runs to 13 residues. V was trimmed by 5 bases and J by 2 bases, leaving 7 bases between them. Germline CDR1 and CDR2: KGHDR and SFDVKD. Here the CDR3 reads CATSGTVTDTQYF. The CDR3 DNA follows: TGTGCCACCAGTGGAACTGTCACAGATACGCAGTATTTT.

Remarks on this clonotype: Since the CDR3 does not end with the conserved phenylalanine or tryptophan, this likely comes from a read error. The chain has TRBV6-4 and TRBJ2-6; D gene unclear. This CDR3 is built from 16 residues. V lost 4 bases to trimming and J lost 0 bases, with 10 bases between them. Germline assignment: CDR1 MRHNA and CDR2 SNTAGT. CDR3 in amino acids: CASSATGRSGANVLTL. The CDR3 nucleotides read TGTGCCAGCAGTGCGACTGGCCGCTCTGGGGCCAACGTCCTGACTCTC.

The gene calls are TRBV12-3 or TRBV12-4 and TRBJ1-5; 8 bases are a match to TRBD1. The V gene end was trimmed by 1 base and the J gene end by 5 bases; junction bases not matched to a gene: 1. The CDR3 consists of 14 residues. DNA of the CDR3: TGTGCCAGCAGTTTAGACAGGGGGGATCAGCCCCAGCATTTT. This sequence encodes CASSLDRGDQPQHF.

This clonotype was counted many times. This CDR3 is CASSEQGALTEAFF. DNA for the CDR3: TGCGCCAGCAGCGAACAGGGGGCTCTCACTGAAGCTTTCTTT. V usage is TRBV5-1 and J usage is TRBJ1-1; 9 bases fit TRBD1. The CDR3 has 14 amino acids. J lost 4 bases, V lost 4 bases, and 5 bases had no gene match. Germline V gene lookup returns CDR1 SGHRS and CDR2 YFSETQ.

The chain couples TRBV5-1 to TRBJ2-1, with D perhaps matching TRBD1 (6 bases). The CDR3 totals 18 residues. V was cut by 4 bases and J by 0 bases, with 20 bases left in between. Germline-derived CDR1 and CDR2 are SGHRS and YFSETQ. The CDR3, as DNA: TGCGCCAGCAGCCTGGTTGCCCCAGGGGCCCGCTCCTACAATGAGCAGTTCTTC. This sequence encodes CASSLVAPGARSYNEQFF.

The rearrangement joins TRBV2 to TRBJ2-7, with D maybe TRBD2 (6 bases). CDR3 length: 14 residues. CDR1 is SNHLY and CDR2 is FYNNEI in the germline V gene. The V end was cut by 5 bases, the J end by 7 bases, with 18 bases between. The CDR3 nucleotides are TGTGCCAGCAGTCCGACTAGGTACGTCCTTGAGCAGTACTTC. This codes for CASSPTRYVLEQYF.

This clonotype was seen many times. The chain links TRBV7-2 to TRBJ1-5; a possible D gene is TRBD1 (6 bases). Germline V lookup: CDR1 SGHTA, CDR2 FQGNSA. The V end was cut by 5 bases, the J end by 0 bases, with 8 bases between. The CDR3 covers 14 residues. CDR3 amino acids: CASSRGVSNQPQHF. The CDR3 bases are TGTGCCAGCAGCAGGGGGGTTAGCAATCAGCCCCAGCATTTT.

V is TRBV9 and J is TRBJ2-3; TRBD1 is a possible D gene (6 bases). Germline assignment: CDR1 SGDLS and CDR2 YYNGEE. The germline V and J ends were trimmed by 4 bases and 11 bases, with 23 bases remaining between them. The CDR3 runs 15 residues. DNA of the CDR3: TGTGCCAGCAGCCCATGGACAGATTACAATGATCAGCAGTATTTT. Translating gives CASSPWTDYNDQQYF.

This clonotype was observed a single time. Sequence at one end of the junction differs from germline and may be a read error. The J gene is TRBJ1-1, the V gene TRBV20-1; D remains unclear. This CDR3 contains 11 residues. Germline CDR1 and CDR2: DFQATT and SNEGSKA (reference sequence). The CDR3 DNA is TGCAGTGCTAGAACTACCGTCCAAGATATCTTT. Protein sequence: CSARTTVQDIF.

This clonotype was observed at least ten times. The V call is TRBV20-1, the J call TRBJ2-1; 8 bases line up with TRBD2. The CDR3 sequence is 16 residues long. The junction had 4 bases not matched to a gene; V was cut back by 0 bases and J by 0 bases. CDR1 is DFQATT, CDR2 SNEGSKA, per germline (reference sequence). DNA of the CDR3: TGCAGTGCTAGAGATAGCGGGGTGAGCTCCTACAATGAGCAGTTCTTC. Translation gives CSARDSGVSSYNEQFF.